This T cell receptor beta chain comes out of a study of graft-versus-host responses after intestinal transplantation. The CDR3 sequence is 14 residues long. The germline gives CDR1 MNHNS, CDR2 SASEGT. V lost 3 bases and J 2 bases, leaving 10 bases between the germline ends. Regarding this clone: No antigen is known for it.

Profiling relied on immunoSEQ multiplex PCR, and the TCRdb table lists in-frame clones only, not all of them. The sample lists 25,000 or so clones, roughly 80% occurring once. The specimen comprised unstimulated CD4+ T cells sorted from spleen or lymph node cells, sampled before intestinal transplant. The clonotype was recovered from a human donor who received an intestinal transplant. V gene TRBV6-1 combines with J gene TRBJ1-2; possibly TRBD1 for D (5 bases). The chain's CDR3 is CASSEGRENYGYTF. The CDR3 region has the DNA TGTGCCAGCAGTGAGGGCAGGGAAAACTATGGCTACACCTTC.